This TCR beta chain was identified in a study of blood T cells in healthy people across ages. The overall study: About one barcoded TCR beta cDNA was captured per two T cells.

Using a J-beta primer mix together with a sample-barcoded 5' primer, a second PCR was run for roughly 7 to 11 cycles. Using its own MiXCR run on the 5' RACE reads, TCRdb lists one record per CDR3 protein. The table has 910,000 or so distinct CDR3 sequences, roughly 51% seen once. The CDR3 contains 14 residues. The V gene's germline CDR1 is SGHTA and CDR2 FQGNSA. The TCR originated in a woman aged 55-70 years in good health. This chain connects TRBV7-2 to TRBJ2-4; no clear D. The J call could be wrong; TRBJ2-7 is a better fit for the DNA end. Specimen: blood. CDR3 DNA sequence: TGTGCCAGCGGGCGCGCGCCGCCAAACTACGAGCAGTACTTC. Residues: CASGRAPPNYEQYF.